The present entry profiles one T cell receptor beta chain with its context. No antigen is known for it. Base-call qualities are not available, and no considerably larger clone is one nucleotide away. The data are from a study of blood T cell repertoires in COVID-19 (dated by TCRdb to about 2020). Notes on the research overall: Samples covering the acute and convalescent phases of COVID-19 were provided by collaborators in the United States, Italy and Spain. The prospective study material was composed of cDNA or gDNA derived from T cells, B-cell-depleted T cells, or PBMCs. The dataset comprised deeply sampled blood TCRbeta repertoires from subjects exposed to, actively infected with, or recovered from COVID-19. The repertoires were made available in a free public database intended to serve as a resource for research on the immune response to SARS-CoV-2. Samples came from the ongoing ImmuneRACE study (first 160 participants) plus 1,254 subjects from 6 global collaborators. Sample metadata almost always included a de-identified subject ID, COVID-19 status, age in years and sex. Where available, HLA class I and class II types were taken from metadata supplied by the sample provider and were not determined by assay-based typing.

Counted from cysteine to phenylalanine, this CDR3 has 17 amino acids. Kept here is only the CDR3 DNA, which spans 51 bases and is read in frame from base 1. CDR1 and CDR2, per the germline V gene, are KGHSH and LQKENI. For this chain, trimming is 0 bases at the V end and 4 bases at the J end, and the number of junction bases without a gene match is 11. TCRbeta CDR3 regions were amplified from genomic DNA using the immunoSEQ Assay, a bias-controlled multiplex PCR. Per the original workflow: Within the assay, amplification of reference gene primers was used to estimate how many nucleated cells each sample contained. To quantify the absolute abundance of each unique TCRbeta CDR3 rearrangement, sequence reads were collapsed and filtered. For each sample, productive Simpson clonality was calculated as the square root of Simpson's diversity index across productive rearrangements. The source is immuneACCESS, and TCRdb retained only in-frame sequences with V and J called. Part of the clones is not carried over; for the studies checked, unresolved V genes explain less than half of this, and the remainder is unexplained. The D gene and trimming were derived from the DNA, and the V and J assignments and clone size from that table. This sample holds hundreds of thousands of clones; 80% to 85% were observed only once. The ten largest make up under 15% of the sample.

Collaborating institutions collected whole blood in K2EDTA tubes following their own protocols. For TCRbeta analysis, collaborators shipped samples in one of three forms: frozen whole blood, isolated PBMCs, or DNA extracted from either of those sample types. The full study reports these points: How much clinical and demographic metadata was included differed by source and by participant, and the metadata was provided uncurated.

Here the chain combines TRBV18 and TRBJ2-7; the central 8 bases match TRBD2. This TCR came from an older woman with active or convalescent COVID-19. Material: peripheral blood. The sequenced DNA: TGTGCCAGCTCACCACCGATTAGCGGGGTTCGCCGGTACGAGCAGTACTTC. Translated, it reads CASSPPISGVRRYEQYF.